The source of this T cell receptor beta chain is a study of identical twins. This clonotype was recorded a few times. What it recognizes is unknown. This CDR3 has 20 amino acids. Germline V gene sequence: CDR1 PRHDT, CDR2 FYEKMQ (reference sequence). V dropped 2 bases and J dropped 5 bases, with 27 bases sitting between them. Study-level results: Out-of-frame alpha sequences that twins shared showed excess low generation probability. The study reached conclusions through statistical analysis that was cross-sectional, not following the same donors.

MiXCR was run by TCRdb on the 5' RACE reads, yielding one entry per CDR3 protein. Of 1.5 million or so distinct CDR3 sequences listed, 32% were seen once; the top ten hold around 0.3%. This sequence was found in a newborn girl in good health. The chain is built from TRBV13 and TRBJ1-4; D might be TRBD1 (5 bases). Sequenced sample: cord blood. CDR3 in DNA: TGTGCCAGCAGCTTAACCACAACAGGCTATCAACTTACGATAAATGAAAAACTGTTTTTT. As protein: CASSLTTTGYQLTINEKLFF.